Below are 23 T cell receptor beta chains sequenced from a single sample in a study of T cells after yellow fever vaccination. Via MiXCR, TCRdb re-called the 5' RACE reads, giving one row per CDR3 protein. The sample lists 450,000 to 650,000 distinct CDR3 sequences, roughly a fifth seen once, with about 16% in the top ten. This material consisted of PBMCs, taken roughly 20 days after the first yellow fever vaccination. The receptors were sampled from a man younger than 35 who received the YFV17D yellow fever vaccine.

This clonotype has only a few counts. The V gene is TRBV5-1, the J gene TRBJ2-7; the match to TRBD1 covers 7 bases. V gave up 4 bases and J gave up 3 bases; unmatched junction bases: 4. This CDR3 contains 13 residues. The germline V gene has CDR1 SGHRS and CDR2 YFSETQ. CDR3 amino acids: CASSAGTDYEQYF. The DNA for the CDR3 is TGCGCCAGCAGCGCCGGGACAGACTACGAGCAGTACTTC.

The CDR3 sequence: CASTLRFGEQGMNTEAFF. In nucleotides, the CDR3 is TGTGCCAGCACCCTGAGGTTTGGGGAACAGGGGATGAACACTGAAGCTTTCTTT. J is TRBJ1-1 and V is TRBV28; 7 positions match TRBD1. This CDR3 contains 18 residues. Germline trimming cut 7 bases from V and 0 bases from J; bases unmatched to any gene: 17. Germline V CDR1 and CDR2: MDHEN, SYDVKM.

J is TRBJ2-3 and V is TRBV27, with TRBD1 as a possible D gene (6 bases). Germline V gene sequence: CDR1 MNHEY, CDR2 SMNVEV (reference sequence). V lost 2 bases and J 7 bases, leaving 22 bases between the germline ends. The CDR3 contains 17 residues. The CDR3: CASSLNSGTKVPNTQYF. The CDR3 DNA reads as TGTGCCAGCAGTTTAAATTCGGGGACAAAGGTTCCCAATACGCAGTATTTT.

The chain is built from TRBV27 and TRBJ2-1, with no clear D. Per germline, CDR1 MNHEY and CDR2 SMNVEV (reference sequence). Trimming removed 3 bases at V and 4 bases at J, with 13 bases between. The CDR3 runs to 15 residues. The CDR3 here is CASSLDGRRYNEQFF. The CDR3 nucleotides are TGTGCCAGCAGTTTGGACGGAAGGAGATACAATGAGCAGTTCTTC.

The chain combines TRBV3-1 with TRBJ2-3, with D possibly matching TRBD2 (6 bases). Trimming cost V 3 bases and J 14 bases, with 18 bases left between them. Germline loops: CDR1 LGHDT, CDR2 YNNKEL (reference sequence). This CDR3 has 13 residues. The CDR3: CASSHLGTPVRYF. CDR3 nucleotides: TGTGCCAGCAGCCACTTGGGGACTCCTGTAAGGTATTTT.

The chain's CDR3 is CASSLDPVASGVTYEQYF. In DNA, the CDR3 is TGTGCCAGCAGCTTAGATCCCGTAGCTAGCGGGGTAACCTACGAGCAGTACTTC. J is TRBJ2-7 and V is TRBV11-2; TRBD2 aligns across 9 bases. Trimming cost V 0 bases and J 2 bases; bases outside gene matches: 11. The length of the CDR3 is 18 residues. Looked up from germline, CDR1 is SGHAT and CDR2 is FQNNGV.

This clonotype was counted between two and nine times. V is TRBV19 and J is TRBJ1-4; no clear D gene. V lost 7 bases to trimming and J lost 4 bases, with 13 bases between them. The CDR3 runs 14 residues. Per the germline V gene, CDR1 is LNHDA and CDR2 is SQIVND (reference sequence). In nucleotides, the CDR3 is TGTGCCAGTACTCCGGGAGGCCTTAATGAAAAACTGTTTTTT. Amino acid sequence: CASTPGGLNEKLFF.

V is TRBV6-2 or TRBV6-3 and J is TRBJ1-6; no reliable D call. The length of the CDR3 is 12 residues. Trimming removed 6 bases from V and 7 bases from J, with 7 bases in between. Germline V CDR1 and CDR2: MNHEY, SVGEGT. CDR3 residues: CASRNGNSPLHF. Written as DNA, the CDR3 is TGTGCCAGCAGAAACGGGAATTCACCCCTCCACTTT.

This clonotype was counted only a few times. The rearrangement links TRBV5-1 to TRBJ1-4, with 7 bases identical to TRBD1. Trimming cost V 1 base and J 8 bases; bases outside gene matches: 5. Looked up from germline, CDR1 is SGHRS and CDR2 is YFSETQ. The CDR3 is made up of 14 amino acids. The CDR3 region is CASSLTGQREKLFF. CDR3 nucleotide sequence: TGCGCCAGCAGCTTGACGGGACAGAGGGAAAAACTGTTTTTT.

The chain links TRBV6-5 to TRBJ2-1; D could derive from TRBD1 or TRBD2 (6 bases each). CDR3 length: 15 residues. The ends were cut back, 4 bases at V and 6 bases at J, with 16 bases in the middle. The germline V gene encodes CDR1 MNHEY and CDR2 SVGAGI. The CDR3 spells CASSSSGGATNEQFF. The CDR3 coding sequence is TGTGCCAGCAGTTCCTCCGGGGGCGCGACCAATGAGCAGTTCTTC.

V and J are TRBV5-1 and TRBJ2-7, with D possibly matching TRBD1 (6 bases). This CDR3 is built from 14 residues. Looked up from germline, CDR1 is SGHRS and CDR2 is YFSETQ. Deletions cut 4 bases from V and 5 bases from J, with 16 bases between. This chain's CDR3 is CASSETGFSDEQYV. The CDR3 DNA reads as TGCGCCAGCAGCGAAACAGGGTTTAGTGACGAGCAGTACGTC.

The chain links TRBV5-1 to TRBJ2-2; TRBD1 matches 8 bases. J was trimmed by 1 base and V by 4 bases; bases with no gene match: 6. The CDR3 length is 16 residues. The germline gives CDR1 SGHRS, CDR2 YFSETQ. CDR3 sequence: CASSLLGTGNTGELFF. DNA of the CDR3: TGCGCCAGCAGCCTCCTTGGGACAGGGAACACCGGGGAGCTGTTTTTT.

CDR3 amino acids: CASSGMAASNQPQHF. The CDR3 DNA reads as TGTGCCAGCAGTGGAATGGCAGCTAGCAATCAGCCCCAGCATTTT. The chain employs TRBV2 and TRBJ1-5; no definite D call. This CDR3 comprises 15 residues. Between the trimmed V and J ends, which lost 4 bases and 0 bases, there was a span of 10 bases. Germline V gene sequence: CDR1 SNHLY, CDR2 FYNNEI.

V usage is TRBV19 and J usage is TRBJ2-1; D gene unclear. CDR3 length equals 14 residues. Trimming removed 4 bases at V and 0 bases at J, with 7 bases between. Germline CDR1 LNHDA, CDR2 SQIVND (reference sequence). CDR3 sequence reads: CASSTDNSYNEQFF. The CDR3 DNA reads TGTGCCAGTAGTACAGACAACTCCTACAATGAGCAGTTCTTC.

The genes are TRBV6-5 and TRBJ2-7; tentative D call: TRBD2 (5 bases). CDR1 MNHEY and CDR2 SVGAGI come from the germline V gene. The CDR3 contains 15 residues. V gave up 0 bases and J gave up 5 bases, with 14 bases separating them. CDR3 region: CASSYSRGLPHEQYF. The CDR3 nucleotides read TGTGCCAGCAGTTACTCGAGAGGGCTCCCTCACGAGCAGTACTTC.

The rearrangement uses TRBV4-1 and TRBJ2-4; D may correspond to TRBD1 or TRBD2 (6 bases each). Germline CDR1 is MGHRA and CDR2 is YSYEKL. V lost 2 bases to trimming and J lost 0 bases, with 11 bases between them. This CDR3 region has 16 residues. CDR3 protein: CASSQRGDLAKNIQYF. The DNA of the CDR3 is TGCGCCAGCAGCCAAAGGGGGGACCTAGCCAAAAACATTCAGTACTTC.

This clonotype turned up a few times. The rearrangement links TRBV10-3 to TRBJ1-5, with D perhaps TRBD1 (5 bases). Trimming removed 5 bases from V and 4 bases from J, with 15 bases in between. Germline V gene data show CDR1 as ENHRY and CDR2 as SYGVKD. The CDR3 extends over 15 amino acids. CDR3 amino acids: CAISNRGPENQPQHF. The CDR3 nucleotides are TGTGCCATCAGTAACCGGGGCCCAGAAAATCAGCCCCAGCATTTT.

This clonotype was counted between two and nine times. This chain connects TRBV29-1 to TRBJ1-5, with TRBD1 matching over 9 bases. V trimming: 7 bases; J trimming: 5 bases; junction bases outside the gene matches: 6. Germline V gives CDR1 SQVTM, CDR2 ANQGSEA. This CDR3 has 13 amino acids. The chain's CDR3 is CSAGTGLHQPQHF. DNA for the CDR3: TGCAGCGCCGGGACAGGGCTCCATCAGCCCCAGCATTTT.

This clonotype was observed many times. The rearrangement links TRBV7-2 to TRBJ2-7; D may be TRBD2 (6 bases). CDR1 and CDR2 from the germline V gene are SGHTA and FQGNSA. The CDR3 loop spans 14 amino acids. Between the trimmed V and J ends, which lost 10 bases and 0 bases, there was a span of 16 bases. CDR3 DNA: TGTGCCACCCAAGCTCGGGGGAGCTCCTACGAGCAGTACTTC. Its translation is CATQARGSSYEQYF.

This clonotype was counted a few times. The chain has TRBV9 and TRBJ2-7; D might be TRBD1 (5 bases). The CDR3 is 14 amino acids. Germline V lookup: CDR1 SGDLS, CDR2 YYNGEE. V lost 4 bases to trimming and J lost 2 bases, with 13 bases between them. This CDR3 reads CASSPTDTAYEQYV. The CDR3 DNA is TGTGCCAGCAGCCCCACGGACACAGCCTACGAGCAGTACGTC.

The J gene is TRBJ1-1, the V gene TRBV20-1; the D is unclear. Deletions cut 5 bases from V and 1 base from J, with 11 bases between. The CDR3 is 13 residues long. Per the germline V gene, CDR1 is DFQATT and CDR2 is SNEGSKA (reference sequence). CDR3 amino acids: CSAGENRNTEAFF. Here the CDR3 DNA reads TGCAGTGCTGGTGAAAACAGGAACACTGAAGCTTTCTTT.

This chain uses TRBV3-1 with TRBJ1-3; D unclear. This CDR3 contains 12 residues. V lost 3 bases, J lost 5 bases, and 5 bases lay in between. Germline V CDR1 and CDR2: LGHDT, YNNKEL (reference sequence). The CDR3 reads CASSHTRNTIYF. DNA for the CDR3: TGTGCCAGCAGCCACACCAGAAACACCATATATTTT.

There are a few counts of this clonotype. The rearrangement uses TRBV19 and TRBJ1-2; a weak D match, TRBD1 (5 bases). Germline V gives CDR1 LNHDA, CDR2 SQIVND (reference sequence). CDR3 length: 14 residues. The V end lost 8 bases, the J end lost 9 bases, and 22 bases lay between the germline ends. CDR3: CASYDPGRRLSYTF. CDR3 coding DNA: TGTGCCAGTTACGATCCGGGACGGCGGTTGAGCTACACCTTC.